Below, 6 T cell receptor beta chains from the same sample are listed, as sequenced in a study of response to subunit inactivated influenza vaccine. Using its own MiXCR run on the RT-PCR reads, TCRdb lists one record per CDR3 protein. Among fewer than 800,000 distinct CDR3 sequences listed, around 16% were seen once. The sequenced sample was PBMCs from blood, obtained roughly 12 days after vaccination. The receptors stem from a man in his forties or fifties who received an inactivated influenza vaccine.

This clonotype was detected a few times. This chain connects TRBV7-2 to TRBJ2-1; 11 nucleotides match TRBD2. The CDR3 contains 17 residues. Losses at the gene ends were 5 bases for V and 9 bases for J; bases not matched to a gene: 15. Germline V gives CDR1 SGHTA, CDR2 FQGNSA. CDR3 in amino acids: CASSLHGGSGRAGEQFF. In nucleotides, the CDR3 is TGTGCCAGCAGCCTTCACGGGGGTAGCGGGAGGGCCGGTGAGCAGTTCTTC.

This clonotype was found many times. V usage is TRBV11-2 and J usage is TRBJ1-6; D remains ambiguous. Germline V gene lookup returns CDR1 SGHAT and CDR2 FQNNGV. The CDR3 length is 14 residues. The V gene lost 3 bases and the J gene lost 9 bases, with 12 bases spanning the gap. This CDR3 reads CASSLTDKRSPLHF. The CDR3 coding sequence is TGTGCCAGCAGCTTGACGGATAAACGTTCACCCCTCCACTTT.

The chain joins TRBV11-2 to TRBJ1-2; possibly TRBD1 for D (5 bases). The V and J ends lost 0 bases and 6 bases respectively, with 11 bases between them. The CDR3 totals 14 residues. Germline V lookup: CDR1 SGHAT, CDR2 FQNNGV. CDR3 sequence (DNA): TGTGCCAGCAGCTTAGATCTCGGAGGGGATGGCTACACCTTC. Protein sequence: CASSLDLGGDGYTF.

This clonotype was seen only a few times. Here the CDR3 reads CASSQSSGRGSYEQYF. DNA for the CDR3: TGTGCCAGCAGCCAATCTAGCGGGAGGGGGTCCTACGAGCAGTACTTC. The chain recombines TRBV3-1 with TRBJ2-7, with 12 nucleotides matching TRBD2. The V and J ends lost 2 bases and 1 base, in that order; junction bases with no gene match: 3. Germline CDR1 LGHDT, CDR2 YNNKEL (reference sequence). The length of the CDR3 is 16 residues.

This clonotype appeared a few times. The chain joins TRBV27 to TRBJ2-1; D not certain. V was cut by 3 bases and J by 15 bases, with 12 bases left in between. The germline gives CDR1 MNHEY, CDR2 SMNVEV (reference sequence). This CDR3 is built from 11 residues. The CDR3 region has the DNA TGTGCCAGCAGTTTCGATTTAAAGTTGTTCTTC. Residues: CASSFDLKLFF.

As for this clonotype: One end of the junction varies from germline; a read error may be responsible. The chain links TRBV7-7 to TRBJ2-5, with D tentatively TRBD2 (6 bases). The CDR3 has 15 amino acids. Germline CDR1 SSHAT, CDR2 FNYEAQ (reference sequence). CDR3 region: CASSRRQLRGETQYF. The DNA of the CDR3 is TGTGCTAGCAGCCGTAGACAGCTTCGGGGGGAGACCCAGTACTTC. The entire variable domain, with the rest obtained from reference TRBV7-7 and TRBJ2-5, is as follows: GAGVSQSPRYKVTKRGQDVTLRCDPISSHATLYWYQQALGQGPEFLTYFNYEAQPDKSGLPSDRFSAERPEGSISTLTIQRTEQRDSAMYRCASSRRQLRGETQYFGPGTRLLVL.